This T cell receptor (beta chain) was recovered during a study of blood T cell repertoires in COVID-19. Study-level information: Some COVID-19 samples were acute and others convalescent; all came from the United States, Italy and Spain. The analysed material was cDNA or gDNA that came from T cells, B-cell-depleted T cells, or PBMCs.

In the original workflow: The assay estimated nucleated cells by amplifying reference gene primers. TCRdb keeps only in-frame clones here, not all; method: immunoSEQ multiplex PCR. The D gene and trimming were derived from the DNA, and the V and J assignments and clone size from that table. Of over 45,000 clones listed, more than 70% were seen once; the top ten hold roughly 5.6%. V was pared by 0 bases and J by 5 bases, with 15 bases of the junction left unmatched. Germline-derived CDR1 and CDR2 are MGHRA and YSYEKL. The CDR3 sequence is 20 residues long. Sequenced input: peripheral blood. This TCR was sampled from a human donor in a cohort sampled during active COVID-19. The chain has TRBV4-1 and TRBJ2-3; TRBD2 agrees at 12 bases. The CDR3 spells CASSQDSTSGGLPPGDTQYF. The CDR3 coding sequence is TGCGCCAGCAGCCAAGATTCGACTAGCGGGGGCCTACCGCCGGGAGATACGCAGTATTTT.